Each of the 32 T cell receptor beta chains below was sequenced from the same sample in a study of T-cell memory formation after mild COVID-19 (dated by TCRdb to the early 2020s). Library preparation used 5' RACE. TCRdb names Illumina NovaSeq 6000 as the instrument used. TCRdb took the public reads, trimmed them with fastp at Q25, ran MiXCR for clone calling and kept in-frame beta chains. Rows merge per CDR3 protein into single entries with the most common DNA and genes. Present in this sample are 65,000 to 90,000 distinct CDR3 sequences, 10% to 15% of which were seen just once. The ten top clones hold roughly 40% of the sample. The sequencing sample was made of PBMCs or a T cell subset sorted from them (not recorded which). The source is a man aged 18 to 29 who had mild COVID-19 (a few samples of this study predate the infection). The sample titles of this study are shuffled in the database, so cell type and time point are left out; the donor was told from shared clones.

This clonotype was seen a few times. V gene TRBV2 combines with J gene TRBJ2-7; tentative D call: TRBD2 (5 bases). V shed 7 bases and J shed 0 bases, with 13 bases lying between them. This CDR3 region has 14 residues. Germline V gives CDR1 SNHLY, CDR2 FYNNEI. CDR3 in amino acids: CASNGGSNSYEQYF. CDR3 sequence (DNA): TGTGCCAGCAACGGAGGTTCTAACTCCTACGAGCAGTACTTC.

The rearrangement links TRBV12-3 or TRBV12-4 to TRBJ1-1; tentative D call: TRBD1 (5 bases). V lost 5 bases and J 5 bases, leaving 12 bases between the germline ends. This CDR3 has 13 residues. CDR3 sequence (DNA): TGTGCCAGCAGTCAGGCGGGGGGAACTGAAGCTTTCTTT. The encoded protein is CASSQAGGTEAFF.

This clonotype was found a few times. The gene calls are TRBV25-1 and TRBJ1-2, with D unclear. V lost 8 bases, J lost 0 bases, and 13 bases lay in between. The V gene's germline CDR1 is MGHDK and CDR2 SYGVNS. This CDR3 contains 14 residues. The CDR3 DNA reads TGTGCCAGCCAATTCTCGGGAGCTAACTATGGCTACACCTTC. Translated, it gives CASQFSGANYGYTF.

This clonotype was seen only a few times. The chain employs TRBV4-1 and TRBJ1-5; D ambiguous. The CDR3 consists of 14 residues. V lost 0 bases and J lost 7, with 10 bases in between. CDR1 and CDR2 (germline): MGHRA, YSYEKL. The CDR3 here is CASSQEGRGQPQHF. CDR3 nucleotide sequence: TGCGCCAGCAGCCAAGAAGGACGTGGACAGCCCCAGCATTTT.

This clonotype was counted at least ten times. The chain is built from TRBV27 and TRBJ2-5, with D hard to call. Germline V CDR1 and CDR2: MNHEY, SMNVEV (reference sequence). This CDR3 region has 13 residues. Deletions cut 3 bases from V and 4 bases from J, with 9 bases between. CDR3 sequence (DNA): TGTGCCAGCAGTTTGTCCGGAACAGAGACCCAGTACTTC. Its protein is CASSLSGTETQYF.

V is TRBV10-3 and J is TRBJ1-3, with TRBD1 as a possible D gene (6 bases). The CDR3 totals 18 residues. V was trimmed by 2 bases and J by 0 bases, leaving 17 bases between them. Per the germline V gene, CDR1 is ENHRY and CDR2 is SYGVKD. The CDR3 bases are TGTGCCATCAGTGAGCCCCGGGGGCGCTGGAGCTCTGGAAACACCATATATTTT. Its translation is CAISEPRGRWSSGNTIYF.

The V call is TRBV7-9, the J call TRBJ2-5, with 8 bases lining up with TRBD2. The trim removed 1 base at V and 3 bases at J, leaving 1 base unmatched. Per germline, CDR1 SEHNR and CDR2 FQNEAQ (reference sequence). This CDR3 has 14 amino acids. The CDR3, as DNA: TGTGCCAGCAGCTTAGTCGGGAGGGAAGAGACCCAGTACTTC. This codes for CASSLVGREETQYF.

This clonotype was observed at least ten times. This chain connects TRBV12-3 or TRBV12-4 to TRBJ2-1; tentative D call: TRBD2 (6 bases). The CDR3 sequence is 13 residues long. V gave up 5 bases and J gave up 4 bases, with 9 bases separating them. DNA of the CDR3: TGTGCCAGCAGTCGGGGGAAGTACAATGAGCAGTTCTTC. Amino acid sequence: CASSRGKYNEQFF.

The genes are TRBV5-1 and TRBJ1-1; TRBD1 is a possible D gene (6 bases). Trimming left V 4 bases short and J 8 bases short, with 18 bases between. The CDR3 runs to 14 residues. Germline CDR1 and CDR2: SGHRS and YFSETQ. CDR3 in DNA: TGCGCCAGCAGCATAAAACAGGGACCTGAAGAAGCTTTCTTT. As protein: CASSIKQGPEEAFF.

This chain uses TRBV12-3 or TRBV12-4 with TRBJ2-5; D unclear. The CDR3 totals 13 residues. Between the trimmed V and J ends, which lost 2 bases and 5 bases, there was a span of 9 bases. Here the CDR3 DNA reads TGTGCCAGCAGTTTAATAGCTCCGGAGACCCAGTACTTC. Its translation is CASSLIAPETQYF.

This clonotype has only a few counts. Written as DNA, the CDR3 is TGTGCCAGCAGTTACAGGGGCATCGAGCAGTACGTC. Its translation is CASSYRGIEQYV. The chain employs TRBV6-2 or TRBV6-3 and TRBJ2-7, with D perhaps TRBD1 (5 bases). Germline values: CDR1 MNHEY, CDR2 SVGEGT. V was pared by 2 bases and J by 6 bases, with 8 bases between. This CDR3 region has 12 residues.

This clonotype was seen more than once but under ten times. The genes are TRBV20-1 and TRBJ1-5, with D possibly being TRBD1 (6 bases). The CDR3 spans 17 residues. V was cut by 3 bases and J by 3 bases, with 21 bases left in between. Per the germline V gene, CDR1 is DFQATT and CDR2 is SNEGSKA (reference sequence). The chain's CDR3 is CSASDRQEGPYNQPQHF. CDR3 DNA: TGCAGTGCTAGCGATAGACAGGAAGGCCCTTACAATCAGCCCCAGCATTTT.

This clonotype was seen only a few times. This rearrangement joins TRBV4-1 to TRBJ2-7, with unresolved D. Germline CDR1 MGHRA, CDR2 YSYEKL. The CDR3 consists of 13 residues. V lost 2 bases to trimming and J lost 4 bases, with 9 bases between them. The CDR3 sequence: CASSQTQEYEQYF. The CDR3 coding sequence is TGCGCCAGCAGCCAAACCCAGGAGTACGAGCAGTACTTC.

The chain is built from TRBV7-6 and TRBJ1-4; D is ambiguous. CDR3 length: 13 residues. V lost 1 base and J 5 bases, leaving 5 bases between the germline ends. Germline V gives CDR1 SGHVS, CDR2 FNYEAQ. Here the CDR3 reads CASSLEVNEKLFF. Here the CDR3 DNA reads TGTGCCAGCAGCTTAGAAGTGAATGAAAAACTGTTTTTT.

The J gene is TRBJ2-7, the V gene TRBV6-2 or TRBV6-3; D is uncertain. The CDR3 extends over 13 amino acids. Germline CDR1 reads MNHEY; CDR2 reads SVGEGT. V shed 4 bases and J shed 2 bases, with 9 bases lying between them. The CDR3 protein is CASSLTVTYEQYF. The CDR3 nucleotides read TGTGCCAGCAGTTTAACGGTTACCTACGAGCAGTACTTC.

This rearrangement joins TRBV5-1 to TRBJ2-1; D possibly corresponds to TRBD1 (7 bases). The CDR3 contains 15 residues. V was shortened by 4 bases and J by 6 bases, with 17 bases between the two germline ends. CDR1 is SGHRS, CDR2 YFSETQ, per germline. CDR3 region: CASSPRRGPGNEQFF. CDR3 DNA: TGCGCCAGCAGCCCGCGGAGGGGGCCGGGCAATGAGCAGTTCTTC.

The J gene is TRBJ2-1, the V gene TRBV15; D may correspond to TRBD1 or TRBD2 (5 bases each). The CDR3 extends over 13 amino acids. Trimming removed 6 bases at V and 9 bases at J, with 15 bases between. Germline CDR1 is LNHNV and CDR2 is YYDKDF (reference sequence). CDR3 nucleotide sequence: TGTGCCACCAGGGGGGATCCCGGCGGTGAGCAGTTCTTC. It encodes CATRGDPGGEQFF.

The chain combines TRBV7-2 with TRBJ2-5, with D maybe TRBD1 (6 bases). Per the germline V gene, CDR1 is SGHTA and CDR2 is FQGNSA. The V end lost 3 bases, the J end lost 3 bases, and 17 bases lay between the germline ends. The CDR3 runs to 16 residues. Here the CDR3 reads CASSFLGAGVEETQYF. CDR3 DNA: TGTGCCAGCAGCTTTCTGGGGGCTGGGGTGGAAGAGACCCAGTACTTC.

The chain employs TRBV4-1 and TRBJ2-7; D may be TRBD2 (6 bases). Per the germline V gene, CDR1 is MGHRA and CDR2 is YSYEKL. The CDR3 consists of 13 residues. Trimming took 2 bases from V and 6 from J, leaving 11 bases between them. This CDR3 is CASSQSMGGEQYV. CDR3 DNA sequence: TGCGCCAGCAGCCAAAGTATGGGGGGCGAGCAGTACGTC.

CDR3 coding DNA: TGTGCCAGCACCCGGGGGGGTTTCTCGCAGCCCCAGCATTTT. Its protein product is CASTRGGFSQPQHF. The chain joins TRBV12-3 or TRBV12-4 to TRBJ1-5, with TRBD1 as a possible D gene (5 bases). Trimming took 7 bases from V and 7 from J, leaving 17 bases between them. The CDR3 contains 14 residues.

There are a few counts of this clonotype. The chain combines TRBV21-1 with TRBJ2-7; the table names TRBD1, a call not compared with the DNA. TRBV21-1 is termed a pseudogene. The CDR3 loop spans 16 amino acids. In DNA form, the CDR3 reads TGTGCCAGCAGCAAAGATCGGGAACGGATGACCTACGAGCAGTACGTC. This sequence encodes CASSKDRERMTYEQYV.

This clonotype came up a few times. The rearrangement links TRBV29-1 to TRBJ1-2, with 8 bases that match TRBD1. V trimming: 7 bases; J trimming: 8 bases; junction bases outside the gene matches: 15. This CDR3 is built from 14 residues. Germline-derived CDR1 and CDR2 are SQVTM and ANQGSEA. The CDR3 protein is CSAQKSGGRVGYTF. The CDR3 coding sequence is TGCAGCGCGCAGAAGTCAGGGGGCAGAGTGGGCTACACCTTC.

This clonotype appeared a few times. The gene calls are TRBV7-9 and TRBJ2-7; 7 bases are shared with TRBD1. The CDR3 has 13 amino acids. Germline V CDR1 and CDR2: SEHNR, FQNEAQ (reference sequence). V dropped 5 bases and J dropped 3; count of bases not matched to a gene: 4. The CDR3 sequence is CASSARDSYEQYV. Written as DNA, the CDR3 is TGTGCCAGCAGCGCAAGGGACAGCTACGAGCAGTACGTC.

This clonotype was detected only a few times. The chain is built from TRBV13 and TRBJ2-6; D is uncertain. V was clipped by 7 bases and J by 0 bases, with 16 bases between them. This CDR3 has 17 residues. Looked up from germline, CDR1 is PRHDT and CDR2 is FYEKMQ (reference sequence). The CDR3 DNA is TGTGCCAGCACCACTATTGAGGCCGGCTCTGGGGCCAACGTCCTGACTTTC. This encodes CASTTIEAGSGANVLTF.

The rearrangement joins TRBV7-6 to TRBJ1-6, with D perhaps matching TRBD1 (6 bases). This CDR3 has 15 residues. Germline values: CDR1 SGHVS, CDR2 FNYEAQ. With 3 bases removed from V and 9 bases from J, the gap between germline ends came to 15 bases. The CDR3 protein is CASSLAGHHGSPLHF. The CDR3 bases are TGTGCCAGCAGCTTGGCGGGACACCATGGTTCACCCCTCCACTTT.

This clonotype was observed a handful of times. The chain uses TRBV7-9 and TRBJ2-7; D is ambiguous. Per germline, CDR1 SEHNR and CDR2 FQNEAQ (reference sequence). The CDR3 totals 13 residues. The V end was cut by 5 bases, the J end by 4 bases, with 12 bases between. The CDR3 DNA reads TGTGCCAGCAGCCCCGAAGGCGGATACGAGCAGTACGTC. It codes for CASSPEGGYEQYV.

This clonotype was counted between two and nine times. V gene TRBV7-2 combines with J gene TRBJ2-7; a possible D gene is TRBD2 (6 bases). V was clipped by 5 bases and J by 3 bases, with 17 bases between them. CDR1 is SGHTA, CDR2 FQGNSA, per germline. The length of the CDR3 is 15 residues. The CDR3, as DNA: TGTGCCAGCAGCCTTGCCGGGGGTGGAAACTACGAGCAGTACTTC. Its protein product is CASSLAGGGNYEQYF.

The chain links TRBV6-5 to TRBJ2-3; the match to TRBD2 covers 9 bases. The ends lost 0 bases at V and 4 bases at J; junction bases unmatched: 2. In germline, CDR1 is MNHEY, CDR2 SVGAGI. CDR3 size: 15 residues. The CDR3: CASSYSQREADTQYF. DNA for the CDR3: TGTGCCAGCAGTTACTCCCAGCGGGAGGCAGATACGCAGTATTTT.

The table lists this clonotype with a few counts. The genes are TRBV5-1 and TRBJ1-2; 11 bases are a match to TRBD1. Germline trimming cut 4 bases from V and 12 bases from J; bases unmatched to any gene: 17. Per germline, CDR1 SGHRS and CDR2 YFSETQ. The CDR3 runs to 16 residues. CDR3 in DNA: TGCGCCAGCAGCCCAGAGCCCATCCGGGACAGGGGGGCTCACACCTTC. Translation: CASSPEPIRDRGAHTF.

This clonotype was recorded a few times. This chain joins TRBV6-2 or TRBV6-3 and TRBJ2-3; no reliable D call. Germline V gene sequence: CDR1 MNHEY, CDR2 SVGEGT. CDR3 length equals 11 residues. Trimming took 0 bases from V and 8 from J, leaving 3 bases between them. CDR3: CASSYSTTQYF. The CDR3 nucleotides read TGTGCCAGCAGTTACTCTACTACGCAGTATTTT.

The sample holds a few counts of this clonotype. The chain is built from TRBV15 and TRBJ1-2, with a possible D match to TRBD1 (5 bases). Trimming left V 5 bases short and J 8 bases short, with 15 bases between. CDR1 and CDR2 from the germline V gene are LNHNV and YYDKDF (reference sequence). The CDR3 has 13 residues. In nucleotides, the CDR3 is TGTGCCACCAGCCCCAGTGTGGGGGTAGGCTACACCTTC. It translates to CATSPSVGVGYTF.

V and J are TRBV11-2 and TRBJ2-3; unclear D gene. Germline CDR1 reads SGHAT; CDR2 reads FQNNGV. The CDR3 contains 15 residues. V dropped 8 bases and J dropped 8 bases, with 23 bases sitting between them. Written as DNA, the CDR3 is TGTGCCAGCGGTGAATTAGATATGACCTGGGCTACGCAGTATTTT. It specifies CASGELDMTWATQYF.